These T cell receptor beta chains were read from a single sample in a study of blood T cell repertoires in COVID-19. The method was immunoSEQ multiplex PCR; TCRdb's version includes in-frame clones alone and lacks a portion of them. The data hold about 83,000 clones, with roughly 90% observed a single time. The specimen was peripheral blood. The origin of the receptors is a woman in her forties or fifties with active or convalescent COVID-19. Both conserved end residues are part of each CDR3. The D gene is left open where the match is weak. Expanded clones are given a class, and other clones once, few, many or no size at all.

TGTGCCAGCAGCCCGAATCGCGCGCGGGGAAACATTCAGTACTTC	CASSPNRARGNIQYF	-	15	TRBJ2-4	TRBV9	once
TGTGCCAGCAAGTCCTCCACGGGGAATCAGCCCCAGCATTTT	CASKSSTGNQPQHF	-	14	TRBJ1-5	TRBV6-5	-
TGTGCCAGCAGCCAAGATCTGGGACTCTCCTACGAGCAGTACTTC	CASSQDLGLSYEQYF	-	15	TRBJ2-7	TRBV14	-
TGTGCCAGCAGTTACTCCTCCTCTTCCCCTGCGGGCTACACCTTC	CASSYSSSSPAGYTF	-	15	TRBJ1-2	TRBV6-6	-
TGCGCCAGCAGCTCCGGGACAGACCGGTATGGCTACACCTTC	CASSSGTDRYGYTF	TRBD1	14	TRBJ1-2	TRBV5-1	-
TGTGCCAGCTCACCAACTAATTCCTACGAGCAGTACTTC	CASSPTNSYEQYF	-	13	TRBJ2-7	TRBV18	few
TGTGCCAGTAGTATCGGAGTGAACACTGAAGCTTTCTTT	CASSIGVNTEAFF	-	13	TRBJ1-1	TRBV19	-
TGTGCCAGCAGCTTAGACAATTTTAAAGAGCAGTACTTC	CASSLDNFKEQYF	-	13	TRBJ2-7	TRBV7-6	-
TGTTTTGAGGGGGTAGTGGATAATTCACCCCTCCACTTT	CFEGVVDNSPLHF	-	13	TRBJ1-6	TRBV9	-
TGTGCCAGTACCCCTGACAGGGGCTATGGCTACACCTTC	CASTPDRGYGYTF	TRBD1	13	TRBJ1-2	TRBV19	-
TGTGCCAGCAGTAAAACAGTCTGGGATGGCTACACCTTC	CASSKTVWDGYTF	-	13	TRBJ1-2	TRBV6-4	-
TGTGCCAGCAGCCTGGGACAGGGAAATACTGAAGCTTTCTTT	CASSLGQGNTEAFF	TRBD1	14	TRBJ1-1	TRBV7-9	-
TGCGCCAGCAGCTTGGGGGGGACAGGGTTTAATCAGCCCCAGCATTTT	CASSLGGTGFNQPQHF	TRBD1	16	TRBJ1-5	TRBV5-1	once
TGTGCCAGCAGCGTAGGATCCACAGGGTTAGAGGGTGAAGCTTTCTTT	CASSVGSTGLEGEAFF	-	16	TRBJ1-1	TRBV9	once
TGCGCCAGCAGCCCGGGACAGGGTCTGGGCACTGAAGCTTTCTTT	CASSPGQGLGTEAFF	TRBD1	15	TRBJ1-1	TRBV5-1	-
TGTGCCAGCAGCGTAGCTGCGGGACTAGCGGGGTTACCGTACAATGAGCAGTTCTTC	CASSVAAGLAGLPYNEQFF	TRBD2	19	TRBJ2-1	TRBV9	-
TGTGCCACCAGTGACCCGAGAACTAGTTTCAATACGCAGTATTTT	CATSDPRTSFNTQYF	-	15	TRBJ2-3	TRBV24-1	-
TGTGCCAGCAGCTTAGATCCGGGGGGGTACAATGAGCAGTTCTTC	CASSLDPGGYNEQFF	TRBD2	15	TRBJ2-1	TRBV11-2	-
TGTGCCAGCAGCTTCTCACCTATAAACACTGAAGCTTTCTTT	CASSFSPINTEAFF	-	14	TRBJ1-1	TRBV13	-
TGTGCCAGCAGCACCTGGAAGACAGGGGGGGATGAGCAGTTCTTC	CASSTWKTGGDEQFF	TRBD1	15	TRBJ2-1	TRBV5-5	-
TGCGCCAGCAGCGCGGGGACGCGAGGCGGGGAGCTGTTTTTT	CASSAGTRGGELFF	-	14	TRBJ2-2	TRBV5-1	-
TGCGCCAGCAGCTCGGACTTCAGGGGCGCGGAAGCTTTCTTT	CASSSDFRGAEAFF	-	14	TRBJ1-1	TRBV5-1	-
TGTGCCAGCAGCTTACTTATTGGGGGGGAGACCCAGTACTTC	CASSLLIGGETQYF	-	14	TRBJ2-5	TRBV7-9	-
TGTGCCGGAGACACAGGGGACAATGAGCAGTTCTTC	CAGDTGDNEQFF	-	12	TRBJ2-1	TRBV21-1	-
TGTGCCAGCAGTAGGGGGCGCGGAAACTATGGCTACACCTTC	CASSRGRGNYGYTF	TRBD1	14	TRBJ1-2	TRBV6-5	-
TGCGCCAGCAGCTGGCTGGCGGGGTTGGTTTACAATGAGCAGTTCTTC	CASSWLAGLVYNEQFF	-	16	TRBJ2-1	TRBV5-1	-
TGTGCCAGCAGCCCACCACAGGGTAGGTCTTCTCGGCAGCCCCAGCATTTT	CASSPPQGRSSRQPQHF	-	17	TRBJ1-5	TRBV6-2/TRBV6-3	-
TGTGCCACCAGTGAGCCCATGGGACAGACCACAGATACGCAGTATTTT	CATSEPMGQTTDTQYF	TRBD1	16	TRBJ2-3	TRBV24-1	-
TGTGCCAGCAGTGAATCCGGGGATAACTATGGCTACACCTTC	CASSESGDNYGYTF	-	14	TRBJ1-2	TRBV25-1	many
TGTGCCAGCAGTTACCTACAGCTGAATAACTATGGCTACACCTTC	CASSYLQLNNYGYTF	-	15	TRBJ1-2	TRBV6-2/TRBV6-3	-
TGTGCCAGCAGCTTGGCGGGTATTGGCTATGGCTACACCTTC	CASSLAGIGYGYTF	-	14	TRBJ1-2	TRBV5-6	-
TGTGCCTGGGTAGCCGACTCCCGTTGGGGCTACACCTTC	CAWVADSRWGYTF	-	13	TRBJ1-2	TRBV30	few
TGTGCCAGCAGTACCTACGGGACAGGGTCGTACGAGCAGTACTTC	CASSTYGTGSYEQYF	TRBD1	15	TRBJ2-7	TRBV6-5	-
TGTGCCACCAGTGGCAGGGCGAGTAATGAGCAGTTCTTC	CATSGRASNEQFF	-	13	TRBJ2-1	TRBV24-1	few
TGTGCCAGCAGCTTAGACTCGTATGGCTACACCTTC	CASSLDSYGYTF	-	12	TRBJ1-2	TRBV7-8	-
TGTGCCAGCAGCCCCAGGGGGACTAGCGGGGGTAACTCTGGGGCCAACGTCCTGACTTTC	CASSPRGTSGGNSGANVLTF	TRBD2	20	TRBJ2-6	TRBV9	-
TGTGCCAGCAGCTTACAGGGGGGCGAGCAGTACTTC	CASSLQGGEQYF	TRBD1	12	TRBJ2-7	TRBV12-3/TRBV12-4	-
TGTGCCAGCTCATCGGGGGGACAGGCGACAACGAACACTGAAGCTTTCTTT	CASSSGGQATTNTEAFF	TRBD1	17	TRBJ1-1	TRBV18	-
TGTGCCAGCAGTGAAACCTTAGGGGCGGGCAATCAGCCCCAGCATTTT	CASSETLGAGNQPQHF	-	16	TRBJ1-5	TRBV6-1	-
TGTGCCACCGGGACAGCTGGGGCCAACGTCCTGACTTTC	CATGTAGANVLTF	TRBD1	13	TRBJ2-6	TRBV15	-
TGTGCCAGTAGTATAGGAGTAGGTCGGACAGGGCTCCCGACCCAGTACTTC	CASSIGVGRTGLPTQYF	TRBD1	17	TRBJ2-5	TRBV19	-
TGTGCCAGCAGCCCATGGGAAACCGGGACAGTGAGCAATCAGCCCCAGCATTTT	CASSPWETGTVSNQPQHF	TRBD1	18	TRBJ1-5	TRBV11-2	-
TGTGCCAGGGCCCACAGGGTCCATGGCTACACCTTC	CARAHRVHGYTF	-	12	TRBJ1-2	TRBV3-1/TRBV3-2	-
TGTGCCATCAGTGTAAGGGGAAGTGAGCAGTTCTTC	CAISVRGSEQFF	-	12	TRBJ2-1	TRBV10-3	-
TGTGCCAGCAGCGACAACCGGGACAGGGGTTGGTACTTC	CASSDNRDRGWYF	TRBD1	13	TRBJ2-7	TRBV7-2	-
TGTGCCAGCAGTTCCTTAGGGGCCGAGCAGTACTTC	CASSSLGAEQYF	-	12	TRBJ2-7	TRBV6-5	-
TGTGCCACCCGGACAGTTGACATTCAGTACTTC	CATRTVDIQYF	-	11	TRBJ2-4	TRBV10-3	-
TGTGCCAGCAGTCCGTGGGCAGTAGGCGGCTACACCTTC	CASSPWAVGGYTF	-	13	TRBJ1-2	TRBV27	-